A selection of T cell receptor beta chains follows, all from one sample in a study of post-analysis software for immune sequencing data. TCRdb reprocessed the PCR reads via MiXCR and lists one record per CDR3 protein. Found here are fewer than 700,000 distinct CDR3 sequences, roughly two fifths of them singletons; the top ten hold approximately 1.7%. The sample taken for sequencing was blood. The receptors come from a girl aged 10-17 years with multiple sclerosis. CDR3s include the opening cysteine and the closing phenylalanine or tryptophan. A D gene is named only where the DNA matches it firmly. Size is stated for part of the rows, as once, few or many counts, or as a class when the clone is expanded.

v_call	j_call	clone_size	d_call	cdr3_length	cdr3_nt	cdr3_aa
TRBV29-1	TRBJ2-1	-	TRBD1	15	TGCAGCGTTGAATTCGGGACAGACCCTAACGAAGGGCAGTTCTTC	CSVEFGTDPNEGQFF
TRBV10-3	TRBJ2-7	-	TRBD1	13	TGTGCCTCCACGGGACAGGGGGCAAGCGAGCAGTACTTC	CASTGQGASEQYF
TRBV10-3	TRBJ2-5	-	-	11	TGTGCCATCAGTGACCAAGAGACCCAGTACTTC	CAISDQETQYF
TRBV7-9	TRBJ2-7	once	-	15	TGTGCCAGCAGCCGGGGGACAGTCGCCTCCTACGAGCAGTACTTC	CASSRGTVASYEQYF
TRBV5-1	TRBJ2-3	-	-	13	TGCGCCAGCAGCTTTGATCGCACGAATACGCAGTATTTT	CASSFDRTNTQYF
TRBV29-1	TRBJ2-7	-	TRBD2	14	TGCAGCGTTGAAGGGGCGGGAGGGGACTACGAGCAGTACTTC	CSVEGAGGDYEQYF
TRBV29-1	TRBJ2-1	-	-	13	TGCAGCGTCAAGAACGTGGGCTACAATGAGCAGTTCTTC	CSVKNVGYNEQFF
TRBV9	TRBJ2-1	-	-	13	TGTGCCAGCAGCGTAGGAGAGGGAGCTGAGCAGTTCTTC	CASSVGEGAEQFF
TRBV11-2	TRBJ1-1	-	-	12	TGTGCCAGCAGCTTTGTAGACACTGAAGCTTTCTTT	CASSFVDTEAFF
TRBV20-1	TRBJ2-7	-	TRBD1	13	TGCAGTGCGGACTCCGGGACAGTCTACGAGCAGTACTTC	CSADSGTVYEQYF
TRBV7-9	TRBJ2-7	-	-	14	TGTGCCAGCAGCCCTCTAAGACAGATCCGGGAGCAGTACTTC	CASSPLRQIREQYF
TRBV6-5	TRBJ2-1	-	-	14	TGTGCCAGCAGTACCCCCGGGACATATAATGAGCAGTTCTTC	CASSTPGTYNEQFF
TRBV12-3/TRBV12-4	TRBJ1-5	few	-	12	TGTGCCAGCAGTTTAACCGGACAGCCCCAGCATTTT	CASSLTGQPQHF
TRBV7-2	TRBJ1-1	-	TRBD1	14	TGTGCCAGCAGCTCGACAGGGATAGCGACTGAAGCTTTCTTT	CASSSTGIATEAFF
TRBV6-5	TRBJ1-1	-	TRBD1	16	TGTGCCAGCAGTTACTCTGGGACAGGGGGTGACACTGAAGCTTTCTTT	CASSYSGTGGDTEAFF
TRBV7-9	TRBJ2-5	few	TRBD1	18	TGTGCCAGCAGCTTAGTGCCTTACAGGGGGCGAGTCCAAGAGACCCAGTACTTC	CASSLVPYRGRVQETQYF
TRBV7-9	TRBJ2-3	-	-	15	TGTGCCAGCAGCTCACACAGGGCCGTCACAGATACGCAGTATTTT	CASSSHRAVTDTQYF
TRBV20-1	TRBJ1-4	few	-	15	TGCAGTGCTACCGGGACGGGATCCAGTAATGAAAAACTGTTTTTT	CSATGTGSSNEKLFF
TRBV12-3/TRBV12-4	TRBJ1-2	-	-	13	TGTGCCAGCAGTTTGGGGGAGTTGGATGGCTACACCTTC	CASSLGELDGYTF
TRBV3-1	TRBJ1-2	-	-	13	TGTGCCAGCAGCCAAGATGCGATGCGCGGCTACACCTTC	CASSQDAMRGYTF
TRBV25-1	TRBJ1-2	-	TRBD1	18	TGTGCCAGCAGTGACCTAGCCCTCGGACAGGGTGTAGTCTATGGCTACACCTTC	CASSDLALGQGVVYGYTF
TRBV20-1	TRBJ2-1	-	-	14	TGCAGTGCTTCCCCAAACAGGGCTTACAATGAGCAGTTCTTC	CSASPNRAYNEQFF